The clone carrying this T cell receptor (beta chain) was seen only once. Germline V gene lookup returns CDR1 MNHNS and CDR2 SASEGT. The CDR3 runs to 13 residues. V lost 6 bases, J lost 8 bases, and 15 bases lay in between. Replicate PCRs from sorted subsets contained roughly 200 ng DNA, which is 30,000 to 35,000 T cell genomes. Some clones are missing from TCRdb's copy, which holds only in-frame ones; the method was immunoSEQ multiplex PCR. The top ten clones hold approximately 0.37% of a sample with about 2.4 million clones, 80% to 95% of them seen once. This sample is part of a study of shared clonotypes between healthy human individuals. About the study: The study used three CD4 naive, three CD4 memory, two CD8 naive and one CD8 memory plate per donor.

The specimen was naive CD4+ T cells from PBMCs. Subset denoted: CD45RA+ positively selected. The TCR sequence derives from a man younger than 35 in good health. Some clones in this sample may be carry-over from other donors' samples. The V and J genes are TRBV6-1 and TRBJ2-3; tentative D call: TRBD2 (7 bases). The CDR3 region has the DNA TGTGCCAGCAGCCTAAGGGGGGGGCCTACGCAGTATTTT. Translated, it gives CASSLRGGPTQYF.